This T cell receptor beta chain comes out of a study of post-analysis software for immune sequencing data (dated by TCRdb to the mid-2010s). For the study in its entirety: Relapsing-remitting, secondary progressive and progressive-relapsing multiple sclerosis were recorded as disease courses, and subtype annotation was lacking for some patients. The multiple sclerosis patient repertoires were compared with ten to eleven previously published healthy control repertoires from donors aged roughly 6 to 27 years. A subset of samples was prepared in parallel using single-end sample barcoding, then pooled and co-amplified after Illumina adapter ligation.

The paper's findings and limits, for the study overall: When samples were clustered directly using the F measure, samples prepared in the same batch co-clustered strongly, which prompted a batch-effect correction. Significantly higher frequencies in patients than in controls were found for several TRBV segments, including TRBV5-6, TRBV5-1 and TRBV20-1. The multiple sclerosis patient group was slightly younger than the control group. Significantly lower normalized Chao1 diversity was found in multiple sclerosis patients than in controls, suggesting substantial peripheral T-cell clonal expansion.

To demonstrate the VDJtools post-analysis software, TCR beta repertoires were profiled from the peripheral blood of 10 to 15 young patients with multiple sclerosis. The multiple sclerosis patients were children and adolescents between roughly 6 and 17 years of age. The germline V gene (reference sequence) specifies MNHEY as CDR1 and SMNVEV as CDR2. V is shortened by 5 bases, J by 0 bases, and the region joining them spans 14 bases. Spanning cysteine to phenylalanine, the CDR3 consists of 16 amino acids. The retained sequence is limited to the CDR3, 48 bases, with the frame set at the first base. Comment on this clonotype: Its antigen target is currently unknown. One base away there is no much larger clone; base qualities are not given.

The method was PCR. Sequenced using an Illumina HiSeq 2500. To reduce PCR and sequencing biases, unique molecular identifiers were built into the TCR beta cDNA libraries. Per 1 to 10 million input T cells, approximately 500,000 cDNA molecules were obtained, such that each molecule approximated one T cell. The patient libraries were prepared and sequenced with the same protocol used for the earlier healthy control dataset. Within a given batch, samples were prepared together, multiplexed and sequenced on the same HiSeq lane. On the authors' methods: MIGEC handled the raw barcoded reads, throwing out single-read molecular identifier groups before consensus assembly and CDR3 extraction. Clonotype tables were post-analysed with VDJtools, normalizing diversity by down-sampling all datasets to the smallest sample size. To correct batch-related cross-sample contamination, repertoire overlap clustering matched CDR3 amino acid sequences but not nucleotide sequences. The public reads were quality trimmed at Q25 with fastp and then assembled into clones with MiXCR by TCRdb, keeping productive beta chains. Every entry covers one CDR3 protein and lists the most common genes and DNA from its rows. These V and J calls derive from TCRdb rather than the authors' analysis. A total of around 700,000 distinct CDR3 sequences appear in this sample, 55% to 60% of them only once. 10% to 12% of the sample is in the top ten clones.

The rearranged segments are TRBV27 and TRBJ2-4; no D segment can be confidently identified. This sequence originates from a girl aged 2-15 years with multiple sclerosis. The sample taken for sequencing was blood. The CDR3 in this case is CASSPQPMVAKNIQYF. In nucleotides, the sequence is TGTGCCAGCAGTCCGCAGCCCATGGTAGCCAAAAACATTCAGTACTTC.